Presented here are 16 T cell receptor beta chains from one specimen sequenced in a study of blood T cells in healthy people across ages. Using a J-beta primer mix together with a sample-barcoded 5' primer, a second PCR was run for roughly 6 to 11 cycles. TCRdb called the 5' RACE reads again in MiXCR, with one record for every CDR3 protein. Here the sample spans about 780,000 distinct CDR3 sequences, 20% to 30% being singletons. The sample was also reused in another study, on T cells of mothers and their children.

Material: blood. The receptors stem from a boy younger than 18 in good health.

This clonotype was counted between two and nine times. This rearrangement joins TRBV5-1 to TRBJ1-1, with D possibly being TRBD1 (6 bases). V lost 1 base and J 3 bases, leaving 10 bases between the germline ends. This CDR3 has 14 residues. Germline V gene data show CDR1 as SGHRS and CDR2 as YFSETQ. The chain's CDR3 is CASSLPQGDTEAFF. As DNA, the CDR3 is TGCGCCAGCAGCTTGCCACAGGGCGACACTGAAGCTTTCTTT.

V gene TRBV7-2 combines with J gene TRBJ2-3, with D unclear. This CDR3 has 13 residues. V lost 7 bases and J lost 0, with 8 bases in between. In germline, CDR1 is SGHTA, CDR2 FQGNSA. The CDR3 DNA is TGTGCCAGCACCCGACCAAGCACAGATACGCAGTATTTT. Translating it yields CASTRPSTDTQYF.

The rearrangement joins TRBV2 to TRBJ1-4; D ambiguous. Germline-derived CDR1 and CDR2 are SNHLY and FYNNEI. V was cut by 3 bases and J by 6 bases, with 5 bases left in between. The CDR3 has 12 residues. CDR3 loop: CASSERDEKLFF. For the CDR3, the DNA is TGTGCCAGCAGTGAGAGGGATGAAAAACTGTTTTTT.

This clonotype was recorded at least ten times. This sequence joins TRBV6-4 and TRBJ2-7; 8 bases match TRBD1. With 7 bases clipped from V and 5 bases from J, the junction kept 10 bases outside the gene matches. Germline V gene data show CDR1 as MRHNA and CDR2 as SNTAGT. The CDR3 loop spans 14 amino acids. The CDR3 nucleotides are TGTGCCAGCATCACAGGACAGGGACGGGACGAGCAGTACTTC. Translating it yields CASITGQGRDEQYF.

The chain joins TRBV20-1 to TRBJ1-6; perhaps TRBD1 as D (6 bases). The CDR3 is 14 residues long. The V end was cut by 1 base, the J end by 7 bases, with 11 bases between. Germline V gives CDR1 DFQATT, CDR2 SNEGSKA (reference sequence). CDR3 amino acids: CSARGTVLNSPLHF. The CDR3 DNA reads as TGCAGTGCTAGAGGGACAGTTCTGAATTCACCCCTCCACTTT.

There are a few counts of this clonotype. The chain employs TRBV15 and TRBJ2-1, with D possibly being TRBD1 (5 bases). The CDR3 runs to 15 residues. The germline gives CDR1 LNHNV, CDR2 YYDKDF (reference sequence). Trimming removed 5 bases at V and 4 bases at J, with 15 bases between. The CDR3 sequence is CATSSRQGNYNEQFF. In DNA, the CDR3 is TGTGCCACCAGCTCCCGGCAGGGAAATTACAATGAGCAGTTCTTC.

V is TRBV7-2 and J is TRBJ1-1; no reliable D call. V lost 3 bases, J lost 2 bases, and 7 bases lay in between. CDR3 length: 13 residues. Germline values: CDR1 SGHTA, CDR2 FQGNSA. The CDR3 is CASSFIGNTEAFF. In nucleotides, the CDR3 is TGTGCCAGCAGCTTCATTGGAAACACTGAAGCTTTCTTT.

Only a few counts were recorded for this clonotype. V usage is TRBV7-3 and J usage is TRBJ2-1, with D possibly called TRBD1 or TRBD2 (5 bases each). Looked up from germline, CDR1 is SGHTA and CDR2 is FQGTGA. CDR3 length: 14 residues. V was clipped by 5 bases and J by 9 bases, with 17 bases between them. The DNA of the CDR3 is TGTGCCAGCAGCCCCAGGGCCCTAGCCCTTGAGCAGTTCTTC. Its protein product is CASSPRALALEQFF.

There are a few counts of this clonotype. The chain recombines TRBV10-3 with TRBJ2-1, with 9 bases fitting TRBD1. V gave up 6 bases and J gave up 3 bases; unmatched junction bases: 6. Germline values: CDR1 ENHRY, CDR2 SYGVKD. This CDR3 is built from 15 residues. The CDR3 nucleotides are TGTGCCATCAGGGTACGGGACAGGGACTACAATGAGCAGTTCTTC. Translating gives CAIRVRDRDYNEQFF.

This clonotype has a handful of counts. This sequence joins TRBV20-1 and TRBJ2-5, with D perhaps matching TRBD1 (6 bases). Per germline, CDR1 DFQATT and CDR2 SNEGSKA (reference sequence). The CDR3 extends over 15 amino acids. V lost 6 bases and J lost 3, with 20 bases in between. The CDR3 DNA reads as TGCAGTGCCGCGTTCAGGGGCCACTACAAAGAGACCCAGTACTTC. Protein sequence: CSAAFRGHYKETQYF.

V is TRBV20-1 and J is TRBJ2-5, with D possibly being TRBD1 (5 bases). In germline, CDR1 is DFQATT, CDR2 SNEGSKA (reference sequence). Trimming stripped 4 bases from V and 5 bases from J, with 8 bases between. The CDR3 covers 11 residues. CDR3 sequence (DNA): TGCAGTGCTATTCCAGGGGAGACCCAGTACTTC. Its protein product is CSAIPGETQYF.

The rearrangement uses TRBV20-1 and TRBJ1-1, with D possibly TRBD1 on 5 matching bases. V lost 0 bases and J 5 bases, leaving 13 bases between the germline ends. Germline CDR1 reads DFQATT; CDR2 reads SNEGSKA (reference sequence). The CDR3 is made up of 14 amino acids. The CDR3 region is CSARDPQGGTEAFF. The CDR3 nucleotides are TGCAGTGCTAGAGATCCCCAGGGTGGGACTGAAGCTTTCTTT.

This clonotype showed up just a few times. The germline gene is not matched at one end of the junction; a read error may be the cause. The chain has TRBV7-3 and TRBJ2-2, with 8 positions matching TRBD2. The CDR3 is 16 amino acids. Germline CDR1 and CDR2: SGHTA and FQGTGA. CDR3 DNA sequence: TGTGCCAGCAGCTTAATGAGGAGGGGACGAAGCGGGGGGCTGTTTTTT. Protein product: CASSLMRRGRSGGLFF.

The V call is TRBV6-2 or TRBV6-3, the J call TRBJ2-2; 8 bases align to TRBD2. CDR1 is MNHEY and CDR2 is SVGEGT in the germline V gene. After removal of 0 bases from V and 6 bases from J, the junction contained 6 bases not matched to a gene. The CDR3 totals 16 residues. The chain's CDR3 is CASSYSTGGPSGELFF. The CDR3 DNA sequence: TGTGCCAGCAGTTACTCGACGGGGGGGCCATCCGGGGAGCTGTTTTTT.

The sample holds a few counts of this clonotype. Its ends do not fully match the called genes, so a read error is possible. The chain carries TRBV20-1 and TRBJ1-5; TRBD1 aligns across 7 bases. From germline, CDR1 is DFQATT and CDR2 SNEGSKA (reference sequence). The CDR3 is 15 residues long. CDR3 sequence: CSALTGTTSNQPQHF. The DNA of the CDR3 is TGCAGTGCTCTGACAGGGACAACTAGCAATCAGCCCCAACATTTT.

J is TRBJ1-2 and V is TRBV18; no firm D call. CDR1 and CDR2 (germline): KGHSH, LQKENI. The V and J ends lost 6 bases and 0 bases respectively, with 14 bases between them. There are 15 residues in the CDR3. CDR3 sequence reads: CASSREAGPNYGYTF. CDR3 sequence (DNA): TGTGCCAGCTCCCGCGAGGCCGGACCTAACTATGGCTACACCTTC. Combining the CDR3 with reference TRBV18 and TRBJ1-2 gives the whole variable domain NAGVMQNPRHLVRRRGQEARLRCSPMKGHSHVYWYRQLPEEGLKFMVYLQKENIIDESGMPKERFSAEFPKEGPSILRIQQVVRGDSAAYFCASSREAGPNYGYTFGSGTRLTVV.